These 26 T cell receptor beta chains came from one sample sequenced in a study of shared clonotypes between healthy human individuals. CD45RO-negative, CCR7-positively selected cells formed the naive CD8 fraction, excluding terminally differentiated effector memory CD45RA+ cells. Clones were read by immunoSEQ multiplex PCR, and TCRdb kept only the in-frame ones, dropping some. Of about 2 million clones listed, about 95% are singletons. The sequencing sample was made of naive CD8+ T cells sorted from blood. The receptor source for this set is a man in his late teens or twenties in good health.

V and J are TRBV10-3 and TRBJ1-2; TRBD1 aligns across 7 bases. Trimming cost V 6 bases and J 8 bases; bases outside gene matches: 12. CDR3 length: 14 amino acids. Germline CDR1 reads ENHRY; CDR2 reads SYGVKD. The CDR3 spells CAISGQGETTGYTF. CDR3 nucleotides: TGTGCCATCAGCGGGCAGGGGGAGACTACGGGCTACACCTTC.

The chain employs TRBV7-9 and TRBJ1-1; 10 nucleotides agree with TRBD1. V shed 3 bases and J 1 base; nucleotides not matched to a gene: 5. This CDR3 is 16 amino acids long. Per germline, CDR1 SEHNR and CDR2 FQNEAQ (reference sequence). CDR3 amino acids: CASSFSGQGSNTEAFF. CDR3 coding DNA: TGTGCCAGCAGCTTTTCGGGACAGGGGTCGAACACTGAAGCTTTCTTT.

The CDR3 is CASTGEQGIPGELFF. CDR3 nucleotide sequence: TGTGCCAGTACTGGAGAACAGGGGATTCCCGGGGAGCTGTTTTTT. This chain connects TRBV19 to TRBJ2-2, with TRBD1 matching over 7 bases. Germline CDR1 LNHDA, CDR2 SQIVND (reference sequence). This CDR3 spans 15 amino acids. Trimming removed 7 bases from V and 6 bases from J; junction bases left unmatched: 11. Together with reference TRBV19 and TRBJ2-2, the CDR3 gives the full variable domain: DGGITQSPKYLFRKEGQNVTLSCEQNLNHDAMYWYRQDPGQGLRLIYYSQIVNDFQKGDIAEGYSVSREKKESFPLTVTSAQKNPTAFYLCASTGEQGIPGELFFGEGSRLTVL.

V usage is TRBV7-9 and J usage is TRBJ2-5; D is ambiguous. V was trimmed by 5 bases and J by 4 bases, leaving 2 bases between them. CDR3 length equals 10 residues. Germline V gene data show CDR1 as SEHNR and CDR2 as FQNEAQ (reference sequence). CDR3 sequence reads: CASSIETQYF. In DNA, the CDR3 is TGTGCCAGCAGCATAGAGACCCAGTACTTC.

On this clone: Distinct nucleotide sequences in the sample also encode this CDR3. This sequence joins TRBV7-9 and TRBJ2-3; 8 bases are a match to TRBD2. Germline CDR1 SEHNR, CDR2 FQNEAQ (reference sequence). This CDR3 has 15 amino acids. The V and J ends lost 2 bases and 1 base, in that order; junction bases with no gene match: 2. This chain's CDR3 is CASSLLRGGTDTQYF. CDR3 DNA sequence: TGTGCCAGCAGCTTACTGCGGGGGGGCACAGATACGCAGTATTTT.

The chain has TRBV7-3 and TRBJ2-1, with TRBD2 as a possible D gene (6 bases). The CDR3 covers 14 residues. Trimming left V 4 bases short and J 6 bases short, with 13 bases between. Germline-derived CDR1 and CDR2 are SGHTA and FQGTGA. Here the CDR3 reads CASSSGSRPNEQFF. In nucleotides, the CDR3 is TGTGCCAGCAGCTCCGGGAGTAGGCCCAATGAGCAGTTCTTC.

This clone was recorded only once. The rearrangement joins TRBV5-3 to TRBJ1-4; TRBD1 aligns across 8 bases. TRBV5-3 is treated as an ORF (open reading frame) with a function not yet certain. The CDR3 length is 15 residues. J was trimmed by 6 bases and V by 0 bases; bases with no gene match: 4. The CDR3 here is CARSLGRGRDEKLFF. DNA for the CDR3: TGTGCCAGAAGCTTGGGCAGGGGGCGGGATGAAAAACTGTTTTTT.

This clone was found a few times. The chain recombines TRBV28 with TRBJ1-1; D not certain. CDR1 and CDR2 from the germline V gene are MDHEN and SYDVKM. The length of the CDR3 is 13 residues. V was pared by 7 bases and J by 6 bases, with 15 bases between. Written as DNA, the CDR3 is TGTGCCAGCACTCTGAGCGGGCAGGCTGAAGCTTTCTTT. Encoded protein: CASTLSGQAEAFF.

Worth noting for this clone: One end of the junction fails to match germline, which may point to a read error. The chain joins TRBV29-1 to TRBJ2-7; 9 bases agree with TRBD1. Germline CDR1 and CDR2: SQVTM and ANQGSEA. The CDR3 is 15 amino acids. The CDR3 loop is CSVEGTGHDSYEQYF. CDR3 sequence (DNA): TGCAGCGTGGAAGGGACAGGGCACGATTCCTACGAGCAGTACTTC.

The rearrangement uses TRBV5-5 and TRBJ1-2; D ambiguous. The length of the CDR3 is 12 residues. CDR1 is SGHKS and CDR2 is YYEKEE in the germline V gene (reference sequence). Trimming left V 5 bases short and J 3 bases short, with 8 bases between. The CDR3 coding sequence is TGTGCCAGCAGTTCGCAGCACTATGGCTACACCTTC. Its translation is CASSSQHYGYTF.

The V call is TRBV6-5, the J call TRBJ1-2, with 7 nucleotides matching TRBD1. The germline V gene has CDR1 MNHEY and CDR2 SVGAGI. The CDR3 sequence is 15 residues long. V trimming: 10 bases; J trimming: 8 bases; junction bases outside the gene matches: 19. This chain's CDR3 is CATTRRTGDIRGYTF. DNA of the CDR3: TGTGCCACTACCCGCCGCACAGGGGACATCCGCGGCTACACCTTC.

As regards this clone: The germline gene is not matched at one end of the junction; a read error may be the cause. V is TRBV6-1 and J is TRBJ1-1; D perhaps matches TRBD1 (5 bases). The germline gives CDR1 MNHNS, CDR2 SASEGT. This CDR3 is 17 amino acids long. The CDR3 sequence: CASSQAVGAVPNTEAFF. As DNA, the CDR3 is TGTGCCAGCAGTCAAGCGGTAGGGGCGGTGCCGAACACTGAAGCTTTCTTT.

The chain recombines TRBV6-6 with TRBJ2-5; perhaps TRBD2 as D (6 bases). The germline V gene encodes CDR1 MNHNY and CDR2 SVGAGI (reference sequence). This CDR3 is built from 15 residues. V was cut by 2 bases and J by 5 bases, with 15 bases left in between. CDR3 nucleotide sequence: TGTGCCAGCAGTTACGGGGCAGGGACTGGGGAGACCCAGTACTTC. This encodes CASSYGAGTGETQYF.

The chain combines TRBV9 with TRBJ1-1; 9 nucleotides align to TRBD1. This CDR3 contains 15 residues. The V and J ends lost 3 bases and 6 bases, in that order; junction bases with no gene match: 9. From germline, CDR1 is SGDLS and CDR2 YYNGEE. The CDR3 is CASSGSRGQGAEAFF. The CDR3 nucleotides read TGTGCCAGCAGCGGAAGCCGGGGACAGGGAGCTGAAGCTTTCTTT.

The chain joins TRBV2 to TRBJ2-7; 7 bases fit TRBD2. V trimming: 7 bases; J trimming: 4 bases; junction bases outside the gene matches: 16. The CDR3 has 16 residues. Germline V CDR1 and CDR2: SNHLY, FYNNEI. CDR3 in DNA: TGTGCCAGCAACCCCTCGACTAGCCCAAACTCTTACGAGCAGTACTTC. It is translated as CASNPSTSPNSYEQYF.

To note about this clone: Other DNA sequences of this sample code for an identical CDR3. The gene calls are TRBV7-6 and TRBJ2-7, with 8 bases identical to TRBD1. CDR1 is SGHVS and CDR2 is FNYEAQ in the germline V gene. Germline trimming cut 4 bases from V and 2 bases from J; bases unmatched to any gene: 4. The CDR3 is made up of 14 amino acids. The CDR3 bases are TGTGCCAGCAGCTCCGGGACAGGCGCCTACGAGCAGTACTTC. It translates to CASSSGTGAYEQYF.

This sequence joins TRBV7-9 and TRBJ2-1; D is perhaps TRBD1 or TRBD2 (5 bases each). V dropped 5 bases and J dropped 15 bases, with 17 bases sitting between them. The CDR3 contains 12 residues. Germline V lookup: CDR1 SEHNR, CDR2 FQNEAQ (reference sequence). CDR3 region: CASSGDSGTGFF. Here the CDR3 DNA reads TGTGCCAGCAGCGGGGATTCGGGGACCGGGTTCTTC. Full variable domain (rest looked up from reference TRBV7-9 and TRBJ2-1): DTGVSQNPRHKITKRGQNVTFRCDPISEHNRLYWYRQTLGQGPEFLTYFQNEAQLEKSRLLSDRFSAERPKGSFSTLEIQRTEQGDSAMYLCASSGDSGTGFFGPGTRLTVL.

The chain combines TRBV6-1 with TRBJ2-7, with D maybe TRBD1 (7 bases). Germline CDR1 is MNHNS and CDR2 is SASEGT. There are 14 residues in the CDR3. Trimming pared 6 bases from V and 4 bases from J, leaving 16 bases between. In DNA form, the CDR3 reads TGTGCCAGCAGAACAGGGGACTTGCCTTACGAGCAGTACTTC. Amino acids: CASRTGDLPYEQYF.

The chain couples TRBV4-3 to TRBJ1-5; D uncertain. This CDR3 has 17 residues. Germline assignment: CDR1 LGHNA and CDR2 YSLEER. The germline V and J ends were trimmed by 0 bases and 1 base, with 13 bases remaining between them. CDR3 DNA: TGCGCCAGCAGCCAAGATAAATACTCGGGGAGCAATCAGCCCCAGCATTTT. Encoded protein: CASSQDKYSGSNQPQHF.

With respect to this clone: This sample includes further DNA sequences coding for the same CDR3. CDR3 region: CASSLTLAGLNEQFF. The CDR3 nucleotides read TGTGCCAGCAGTTTAACTCTAGCGGGCCTCAATGAGCAGTTCTTC. The rearrangement links TRBV27 to TRBJ2-1; 8 nucleotides match TRBD2. The CDR3 length is 15 residues. V was clipped by 2 bases and J by 6 bases; unmatched bases: 6. The germline V gene encodes CDR1 MNHEY and CDR2 SMNVEV (reference sequence).

The rearrangement uses TRBV27 and TRBJ2-5; D uncertain. CDR3 length equals 15 residues. Germline V gives CDR1 MNHEY, CDR2 SMNVEV (reference sequence). Trimming left V 5 bases short and J 1 base short, with 14 bases between. As DNA, the CDR3 is TGTGCCAGCAGTCCCTTCTCGCGACTCCAAGAGACCCAGTACTTC. Protein product: CASSPFSRLQETQYF.

This chain connects TRBV7-9 to TRBJ2-2; no clear D gene. Per the germline V gene, CDR1 is SEHNR and CDR2 is FQNEAQ (reference sequence). The CDR3 is 14 residues long. Trimming stripped 5 bases from V and 1 base from J, with 8 bases between. The CDR3 here is CASSTSENTGELFF. The CDR3 DNA reads TGTGCCAGCAGCACCTCCGAGAACACCGGGGAGCTGTTTTTT. The entire variable domain, with the rest obtained from reference TRBV7-9 and TRBJ2-2, is as follows: DTGVSQNPRHKITKRGQNVTFRCDPISEHNRLYWYRQTLGQGPEFLTYFQNEAQLEKSRLLSDRFSAERPKGSFSTLEIQRTEQGDSAMYLCASSTSENTGELFFGEGSRLTVL.

This chain links TRBV28 with TRBJ2-5; TRBD1 agrees at 9 bases. Per the germline V gene, CDR1 is MDHEN and CDR2 is SYDVKM. The length of the CDR3 is 14 residues. Unmatched junction bases numbered 5, after V lost 5 bases and J lost 4 bases. The chain's CDR3 is CASSRTGAGETQYF. DNA of the CDR3: TGTGCCAGCAGTCGGACAGGGGCGGGAGAGACCCAGTACTTC. Looking up the rest from reference TRBV28 and TRBJ2-5 gives the full variable domain: DVKVTQSSRYLVKRTGEKVFLECVQDMDHENMFWYRQDPGLGLRLIYFSYDVKMKEKGDIPEGYSVSREKKERFSLILESASTNQTSMYLCASSRTGAGETQYFGPGTRLLVL.

As regards this clone: Other DNA sequences in this specimen translate into the identical CDR3. This chain joins TRBV6-1 and TRBJ2-7, with D uncertain. Germline CDR1 and CDR2: MNHNS and SASEGT. With 8 bases removed from V and 4 bases from J, the gap between germline ends came to 3 bases. CDR3 length: 9 amino acids. The CDR3 bases are TGTGCCAGCGGGTACGAGCAGTACTTC. It specifies CASGYEQYF.

The rearrangement uses TRBV7-6 and TRBJ1-5; no clear D. This CDR3 is built from 15 residues. Trimming removed 2 bases at V and 2 bases at J, with 10 bases between. The germline V gene has CDR1 SGHVS and CDR2 FNYEAQ. In DNA, the CDR3 is TGTGCCAGCAGCTTACTCCCCACTGGCAATCAGCCCCAGCATTTT. Residues: CASSLLPTGNQPQHF.

The chain combines TRBV4-1 with TRBJ2-1, with 9 positions matching TRBD1. V lost 2 bases and J lost 8; bases outside the gene matches: 4. The CDR3 totals 14 residues. CDR1 is MGHRA, CDR2 YSYEKL, per germline. In DNA, the CDR3 is TGCGCCAGCAGCCAAAAGACAGGGGGGGATGAGCAGTTCTTC. Translated, it gives CASSQKTGGDEQFF.